The 20 T cell receptor beta chains below all came from one sample that was sequenced in a study of blood T cells in healthy people across ages. A second PCR of 7 to 11 cycles used a sample-barcoded 5' primer and a J-beta primer mix. TCRdb itself ran the 5' RACE reads through MiXCR, one entry per CDR3 protein. The table records more than 1,400,000 distinct CDR3 sequences, 42% of them present only once. The material sequenced was blood. Receptors originate from a woman aged 18-29 years in good health.

This chain links TRBV5-1 with TRBJ2-7, with 8 bases fitting TRBD1. Germline CDR1 is SGHRS and CDR2 is YFSETQ. The CDR3 runs to 14 residues. The junction had 13 bases not matched to a gene; V was cut back by 10 bases and J by 4 bases. The CDR3 DNA is TGCGCCGGTCGCGATTACAGGGGGTGGTACGAGCAGTACTTC. It codes for CAGRDYRGWYEQYF.

The V and J genes are TRBV4-1 and TRBJ2-3, with D perhaps matching TRBD1 (5 bases). Germline CDR1 is MGHRA and CDR2 is YSYEKL. The CDR3 runs to 18 residues. Trimming removed 1 base at V and 4 bases at J, with 21 bases between. The CDR3 is CASSQGGSGGVGADTQYF. CDR3 DNA sequence: TGCGCCAGCAGCCAAGGCGGTTCCGGCGGAGTAGGGGCAGATACGCAGTATTTT.

This clonotype came up a few times. The genes are TRBV10-3 and TRBJ1-2; D remains unclear. Trimming pared 0 bases from V and 11 bases from J, leaving 10 bases between. The CDR3 is 12 residues long. CDR1 is ENHRY and CDR2 is SYGVKD in the germline V gene. CDR3 sequence (DNA): TGTGCCATCAGTGAGTCCGGTGATCGGTACACCTTC. Translating it yields CAISESGDRYTF.

DNA for the CDR3: TGCAGTGCTAGAGTAAGGTCCACAGATACGCAGTATTTT. Translated, it gives CSARVRSTDTQYF. V is TRBV20-1 and J is TRBJ2-3, with unresolved D. V gave up 1 base and J gave up 2 bases, with 7 bases separating them. Germline values: CDR1 DFQATT, CDR2 SNEGSKA (reference sequence). CDR3 length: 13 amino acids.

This chain links TRBV28 with TRBJ2-4, with D perhaps matching TRBD2 (6 bases). V was shortened by 4 bases and J by 1 base, with 17 bases between the two germline ends. The CDR3 loop spans 17 amino acids. Germline V gene data show CDR1 as MDHEN and CDR2 as SYDVKM. CDR3 coding DNA: TGTGCCAGCAGTTCCGGGACTTGGGGATTTGCCAAAAACATTCAGTACTTC. This sequence encodes CASSSGTWGFAKNIQYF.

The chain is built from TRBV5-8 and TRBJ2-3; 15 positions match TRBD2. This CDR3 is 19 amino acids long. The ends lost 3 bases at V and 0 bases at J; junction bases unmatched: 8. CDR1 SGHTS and CDR2 YDEGEE come from the germline V gene. CDR3 in amino acids: CASSSGLAGGETSTDTQYF. In nucleotides, the CDR3 is TGTGCCAGCAGCTCCGGACTAGCGGGGGGGGAAACTAGCACAGATACGCAGTATTTT.

The chain is built from TRBV12-3 or TRBV12-4 and TRBJ2-5; D is perhaps TRBD2 (6 bases). V gave up 4 bases and J gave up 2 bases, with 17 bases separating them. This CDR3 has 16 amino acids. The CDR3 region has the DNA TGTGCCAGCAGTTGGTTCCTCCGGGACTCGCAAGAGACCCAGTACTTC. Encoded protein: CASSWFLRDSQETQYF.

This chain links TRBV12-3 or TRBV12-4 with TRBJ2-1; 10 bases match TRBD2. The CDR3 has 20 amino acids. The junction had 22 bases not matched to a gene; V was cut back by 6 bases and J by 5 bases. The CDR3 DNA follows: TGTGCCAGCAGCTTCGTAGCGGGGGGCCTCTTTGCTCCCCTTAACAATGAGCAGTTCTTC. This sequence encodes CASSFVAGGLFAPLNNEQFF.

This clonotype was seen only a few times. This sequence joins TRBV11-2 and TRBJ2-6, with D perhaps matching TRBD1 (6 bases). This CDR3 spans 18 amino acids. V was pared by 3 bases and J by 6 bases, with 21 bases between. Germline assignment: CDR1 SGHAT and CDR2 FQNNGV. The CDR3 sequence is CASSLRQVSFNEANVLTF. CDR3 in DNA: TGTGCCAGCAGCTTGCGACAGGTTTCCTTTAACGAGGCCAACGTCCTGACTTTC.

The chain links TRBV29-1 to TRBJ2-7; 9 nucleotides agree with TRBD1. The V segment lost 4 bases and the J segment 1 base; nucleotides outside the gene matches: 5. Germline CDR1 is SQVTM and CDR2 is ANQGSEA. The CDR3 is made up of 14 amino acids. Here the CDR3 reads CSVAKGTGSYEQYF. Here the CDR3 DNA reads TGCAGCGTTGCGAAGGGGACAGGGTCCTACGAGCAGTACTTC.

In its sample, this clonotype was seen once. DNA for the CDR3: TGTGCCAGCAGTGAAGCGACAGTTCTCTCCTACAATGAGCAGTTCTTC. This codes for CASSEATVLSYNEQFF. The chain is built from TRBV6-1 and TRBJ2-1; D perhaps matches TRBD1 (5 bases). CDR3 length: 16 amino acids. The V end was cut by 0 bases, the J end by 0 bases, with 9 bases between. The germline V gene encodes CDR1 MNHNS and CDR2 SASEGT.

This clonotype came up a few times. Sequence at one end of the junction differs from germline and may be a read error. The J gene is TRBJ2-1, the V gene TRBV20-1, with a tentative D call TRBD2 (6 bases). The germline V gene encodes CDR1 DFQATT and CDR2 SNEGSKA (reference sequence). There are 14 residues in the CDR3. The CDR3 DNA reads as TGCAGTGCTGCCCAAAAGGGACTCTACGATGAGCAGTTCTTC. This sequence encodes CSAAQKGLYDEQFF.

The V and J genes are TRBV20-1 and TRBJ2-4; no clear D gene. The DNA end is more similar to TRBJ2-7, so the J call may be wrong. There are 13 residues in the CDR3. Per the germline V gene, CDR1 is DFQATT and CDR2 is SNEGSKA (reference sequence). In DNA form, the CDR3 reads TGCAGTGCTAGAGTGGCTAACGGCTACGAGCAGTACTTC. Translated: CSARVANGYEQYF.

This clonotype was seen more than once but under ten times. The chain joins TRBV28 to TRBJ2-7; 7 bases align to TRBD1. CDR3 size: 13 residues. The V gene's germline CDR1 is MDHEN and CDR2 SYDVKM. V was clipped by 8 bases and J by 1 base; unmatched bases: 5. The CDR3 region has the DNA TGTGCCAGCTGCCGGGACAGTTCCTACGAGCAGTACTTC. Protein product: CASCRDSSYEQYF.

This chain links TRBV12-3 or TRBV12-4 with TRBJ2-5; D uncertain. The CDR3 spans 16 residues. Trimming took off 2 bases at V and 5 bases at J, with 18 bases between the two ends. The CDR3 sequence is CASSLPGRAGSETQYF. CDR3 nucleotide sequence: TGTGCCAGCAGTTTACCCGGACGGGCTGGTTCGGAGACCCAGTACTTC.

J is TRBJ2-1 and V is TRBV7-3; 8 bases match TRBD2. The CDR3 covers 14 residues. Per germline, CDR1 SGHTA and CDR2 FQGTGA. The ends lost 1 base at V and 7 bases at J; junction bases unmatched: 3. CDR3 nucleotide sequence: TGTGCCAGCAGCTTAAGCGGGGGGTGGAATGAGCAGTTCTTC. Translated, it gives CASSLSGGWNEQFF.

The chain employs TRBV10-2 and TRBJ2-1, with 10 bases matching TRBD1. Germline values: CDR1 WSHSY, CDR2 SAAADI. The CDR3 spans 18 residues. The V and J ends lost 3 bases and 6 bases, in that order; junction bases with no gene match: 14. The CDR3 protein is CASSEGGAGTGVANEQFF. The CDR3 nucleotides are TGCGCCAGCAGTGAAGGGGGGGCCGGGACAGGGGTGGCCAATGAGCAGTTCTTC.

V and J are TRBV9 and TRBJ2-4; 7 bases fit TRBD1. The J call is uncertain, as TRBJ2-5 better fits the DNA end. Germline values: CDR1 SGDLS, CDR2 YYNGEE. The CDR3 is made up of 15 amino acids. CDR3 sequence reads: CASSVWTGSLVTQYF. As DNA, the CDR3 is TGTGCCAGCAGCGTCTGGACAGGTAGCTTAGTGACCCAGTACTTC.

This chain joins TRBV20-1 and TRBJ1-1; D call uncertain. CDR3 size: 14 residues. Deletions cut 1 base from V and 1 base from J, with 10 bases between. Germline V lookup: CDR1 DFQATT, CDR2 SNEGSKA (reference sequence). CDR3 loop: CSARGRIQNTEAFF. The CDR3, as DNA: TGCAGTGCTAGAGGCCGGATACAGAACACTGAAGCTTTCTTT.

The gene calls are TRBV4-1 and TRBJ2-3; a weak D match, TRBD2 (6 bases). CDR3 length: 14 residues. Deletions cut 3 bases from V and 6 bases from J, with 13 bases between. CDR1 is MGHRA, CDR2 YSYEKL, per germline. CDR3 nucleotides: TGCGCCAGCAGCCAGGGGACTTGGGGGGATACGCAGTATTTT. Protein product: CASSQGTWGDTQYF.